The next 7 T cell receptor beta chains were all read from a single sample in a study of cytomegalovirus exposure and HLA in healthy donors. Sequencing was performed with immunoSEQ multiplex PCR; in TCRdb, only in-frame clones are kept and a portion is missing. The top ten hold about 0.8% of the sample, which has 330,000 or so clones, 70% to 90% seen once. Material: PBMCs. The receptors come from a woman younger than 35 in good health and CMV-seronegative.

This rearrangement joins TRBV2 to TRBJ2-7; TRBD2 aligns across 7 bases. V gave up 7 bases and J gave up 3 bases; unmatched junction bases: 9. Germline CDR1 is SNHLY and CDR2 is FYNNEI. There are 14 residues in the CDR3. The CDR3 protein is CASKGGRENYEQYF. Written as DNA, the CDR3 is TGTGCCAGCAAAGGCGGGAGAGAGAACTACGAGCAGTACTTC.

The gene calls are TRBV4-3 and TRBJ2-7; 13 nucleotides line up with TRBD2. The CDR3 spans 16 residues. Looked up from germline, CDR1 is LGHNA and CDR2 is YSLEER. Trimming took 3 bases from V and 3 from J; bases not matched to a gene: 5. CDR3 sequence (DNA): TGCGCCAGCAGCCAGGTGGGGACTAGCGGGAACTACGAGCAGTACTTC. Amino acids: CASSQVGTSGNYEQYF.

The V gene is TRBV2, the J gene TRBJ1-5; TRBD1 aligns across 7 bases. V was pared by 6 bases and J by 4 bases, with 6 bases of the junction left unmatched. Per the germline V gene, CDR1 is SNHLY and CDR2 is FYNNEI. This CDR3 comprises 14 residues. CDR3 sequence: CASRRGQANQPQHF. The CDR3 nucleotides are TGTGCCAGCAGAAGGGGGCAGGCTAATCAGCCCCAGCATTTT.

The V call is TRBV27, the J call TRBJ2-3, with 12 bases that match TRBD2. The CDR3 extends over 17 amino acids. J gave up 5 bases and V 3 bases, and 9 bases lay outside the gene matches. Germline CDR1 MNHEY, CDR2 SMNVEV (reference sequence). CDR3 sequence (DNA): TGTGCCAGCAGTTTTTGGACTAGCGGGATTGGAATAGATACGCAGTATTTT. Amino acids: CASSFWTSGIGIDTQYF.

V usage is TRBV9 and J usage is TRBJ2-1; 10 bases are shared with TRBD2. V shed 0 bases, J shed 7 bases, and the junction held 16 bases outside the gene matches. Per germline, CDR1 SGDLS and CDR2 YYNGEE. The CDR3 covers 19 residues. The CDR3 here is CASSVGLAGGTVGRNEQFF. CDR3 sequence (DNA): TGTGCCAGCAGCGTAGGACTAGCGGGCGGTACTGTGGGTCGGAATGAGCAGTTCTTC.

For this clone: A much larger clone is a single base away; this may be a read error. The genes are TRBV5-4 and TRBJ2-7; 7 nucleotides agree with TRBD1. The V segment lost 4 bases and the J segment 2 bases; nucleotides outside the gene matches: 3. This CDR3 is built from 13 residues. From germline, CDR1 is SGHNT and CDR2 YYREEE (reference sequence). The CDR3 here is CASSPDRTYEQYF. As DNA, the CDR3 is TGTGCCAGCAGCCCGGACAGGACCTACGAGCAGTACTTC.

The chain joins TRBV7-2 to TRBJ2-7, with 8 bases matching TRBD2. There are 14 residues in the CDR3. From germline, CDR1 is SGHTA and CDR2 FQGNSA. Unmatched junction bases numbered 5, after V lost 2 bases and J lost 5 bases. The CDR3 loop is CASSLYSGSDEQYF. The CDR3 DNA is TGTGCCAGCAGCTTATACAGCGGGAGCGACGAGCAGTACTTC.